A single sample gave rise to the 6 T cell receptor beta chains below, sequenced in a study of CXCR3-negative and CXCR3-positive naive CD8 T cells. General study findings and limits: Compared with CXCR3-negative naive cells, CXCR3-positive naive cells showed more hydrophobic TRB CDR3s.

These receptors lack a known antigen. Via 5' RACE with UMI labels, TRB cDNA libraries were prepared. TCRdb re-called the 5' RACE reads and catalogs CDR3 proteins one per entry, DNA excluded. The specimen's table records over 55,000 distinct CDR3 sequences. Specimen: naive CXCR3+ CD8+ T cells from blood. Documented subset: CD45RO-CCR7+CD27+CD95- naive CD8+ T cells expressing CXCR3 (TNR3+). The receptors here all came from a human donor in good health. Some clones in this sample may be carry-over from other donors' samples.

The rearrangement uses TRBV29-1 and TRBJ1-3; TCRdb picks TRBD1, but there is no DNA to check that call. This CDR3 region has 20 residues. Germline CDR1 SQVTM, CDR2 ANQGSEA. The CDR3: CSVEKGHWGSPHFSGNTIYF.

This chain's CDR3 is CASSPQDRVDSGYTF. This chain connects TRBV5-1 to TRBJ1-2; TCRdb proposes TRBD1, but this gene call is untestable without DNA. The CDR3 loop spans 15 amino acids. CDR1 and CDR2 (germline): SGHRS, YFSETQ.

The CDR3 here is CASTDGAYSNQPQHF. The chain has TRBV28 and TRBJ1-5; TCRdb returns TRBD1, unconfirmable since there is no DNA. The CDR3 has 15 residues. The germline V gene has CDR1 MDHEN and CDR2 SYDVKM. Combining the CDR3 with reference TRBV28 and TRBJ1-5 gives the whole variable domain DVKVTQSSRYLVKRTGEKVFLECVQDMDHENMFWYRQDPGLGLRLIYFSYDVKMKEKGDIPEGYSVSREKKERFSLILESASTNQTSMYLCASTDGAYSNQPQHFGDGTRLSIL.

CDR3 residues: CSVFTVERGNGELFF. The chain employs TRBV29-1 and TRBJ2-2. Germline values: CDR1 SQVTM, CDR2 ANQGSEA. This CDR3 contains 15 residues.

The chain links TRBV5-5 to TRBJ2-7. There are 14 residues in the CDR3. CDR1 and CDR2 (germline): SGHKS, YYEKEE (reference sequence). The CDR3 sequence: CASSPTFPYYEQYF.

The V and J genes are TRBV6-5 and TRBJ1-1. Germline V gene sequence: CDR1 MNHEY, CDR2 SVGAGI. The CDR3 consists of 14 residues. The CDR3: CASSPALGGDEAFF.